This TCR beta chain is from a study of T cells in localized non-small cell lung cancer. Study outcomes and limitations: Uninvolved adjacent lung showed peak T cell clonality, exceeding tumor. Median 57 top-100 tumor clones were shared with paired adjacent lung. It remains possible that heterogeneity exists, since only one tumor region was sequenced.

With respect to this clone: What it recognizes is unknown.

The protocol was immunoSEQ multiplex PCR, while the TCRdb copy is restricted to in-frame clones and leaves out a portion. The data show 20,000 to 25,000 clones, with less than 90% seen just once and about 20% held by the top ten. Deletions cut 3 bases from V and 7 bases from J, with 12 bases between. The CDR3 loop spans 14 amino acids. The germline CDR1 and CDR2 sequences are SEHNR and FQNEAQ (reference sequence). This TCR was sampled from a man aged 35 to 69 with stage II squamous cell lung carcinoma. The chain uses TRBV7-9 and TRBJ2-2; TRBD1 might be the D (5 bases). Specimen: PBMCs, collected before any cancer treatment. CDR3 nucleotide sequence: TGTGCCAGCAGCTTGGACACCCTCCTCGGGGAGCTGTTTTTT. Amino acid sequence: CASSLDTLLGELFF.